This T cell receptor (beta chain) was captured in a study of T cell changes during pregnancy in multiple sclerosis. Per germline, CDR1 MNHNY and CDR2 SVGAGI (reference sequence). V lost 7 bases to trimming and J lost 2 bases; unmatched junction nucleotides: 8. The CDR3 runs 15 residues. Sequencing was performed with immunoSEQ multiplex PCR; in TCRdb, only in-frame clones are kept and a portion is missing. The profile shows around 49,000 clones, nearly 90% of them singletons. The origin of this receptor is a female donor in good health, enrolled as a control in a pregnancy study. This chain links TRBV6-6 with TRBJ2-1; 7 bases line up with TRBD2. The input for sequencing was peripheral blood, taken after pregnancy. The CDR3 protein is CASTDSGGTYNEQFF. The DNA of the CDR3 is TGTGCCAGCACGGATTCCGGGGGGACCTACAATGAGCAGTTCTTC.